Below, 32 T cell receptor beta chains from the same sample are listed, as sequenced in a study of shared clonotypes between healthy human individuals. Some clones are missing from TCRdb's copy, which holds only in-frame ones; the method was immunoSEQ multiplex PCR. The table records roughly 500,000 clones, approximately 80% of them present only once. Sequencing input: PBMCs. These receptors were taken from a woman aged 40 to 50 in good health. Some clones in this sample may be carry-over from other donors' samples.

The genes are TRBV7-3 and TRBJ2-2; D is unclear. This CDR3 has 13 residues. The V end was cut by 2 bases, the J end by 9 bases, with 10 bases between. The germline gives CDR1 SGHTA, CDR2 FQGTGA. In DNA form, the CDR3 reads TGTGCCAGCAGCTTATCATCCGCCAGGGAGCTGTTTTTT. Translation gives CASSLSSARELFF.

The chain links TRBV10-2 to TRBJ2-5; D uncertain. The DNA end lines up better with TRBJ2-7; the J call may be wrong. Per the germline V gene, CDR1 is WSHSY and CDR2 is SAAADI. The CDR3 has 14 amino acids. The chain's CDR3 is CASSDLDGAYEQYF. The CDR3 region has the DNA TGCGCCAGCAGTGATTTGGACGGAGCCTACGAGCAGTACTTC.

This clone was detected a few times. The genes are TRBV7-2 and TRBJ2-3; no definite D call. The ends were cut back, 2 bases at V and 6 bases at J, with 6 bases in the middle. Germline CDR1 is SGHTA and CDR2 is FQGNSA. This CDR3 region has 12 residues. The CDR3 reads CASSLNFDTQYF. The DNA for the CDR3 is TGTGCCAGCAGCTTAAATTTTGATACGCAGTATTTT.

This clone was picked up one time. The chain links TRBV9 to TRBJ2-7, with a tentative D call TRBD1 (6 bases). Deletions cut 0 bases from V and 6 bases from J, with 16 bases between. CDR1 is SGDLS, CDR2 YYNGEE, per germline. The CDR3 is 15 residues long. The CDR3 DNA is TGTGCCAGCAGCGTAGCAGGGACACCTTTGGGCGAGCAGTACTTC. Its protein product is CASSVAGTPLGEQYF.

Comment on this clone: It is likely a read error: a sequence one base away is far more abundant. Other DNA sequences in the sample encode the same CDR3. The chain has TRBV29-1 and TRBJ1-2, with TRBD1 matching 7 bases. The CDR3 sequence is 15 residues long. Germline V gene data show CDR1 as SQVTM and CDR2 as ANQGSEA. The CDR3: CSVPATGDIYYGYTF. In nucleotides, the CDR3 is TGCAGCGTCCCTGCAACAGGGGACATCTACTACGGCTACACCTTC.

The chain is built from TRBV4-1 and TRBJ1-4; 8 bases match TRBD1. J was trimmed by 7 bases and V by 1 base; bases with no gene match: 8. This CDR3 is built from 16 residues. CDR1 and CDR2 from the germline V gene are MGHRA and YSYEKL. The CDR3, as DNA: TGCGCCAGCAGCCAAGTGGGCCCGGGACAGGTTGAAAAACTGTTTTTT. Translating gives CASSQVGPGQVEKLFF.

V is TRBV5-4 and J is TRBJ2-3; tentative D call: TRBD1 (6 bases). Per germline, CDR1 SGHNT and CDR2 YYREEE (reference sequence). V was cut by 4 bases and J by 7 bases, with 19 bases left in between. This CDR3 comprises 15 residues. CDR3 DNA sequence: TGTGCCAGCAGCCAGCCTGGGGACACATTCTATACGCAGTATTTT. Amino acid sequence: CASSQPGDTFYTQYF.

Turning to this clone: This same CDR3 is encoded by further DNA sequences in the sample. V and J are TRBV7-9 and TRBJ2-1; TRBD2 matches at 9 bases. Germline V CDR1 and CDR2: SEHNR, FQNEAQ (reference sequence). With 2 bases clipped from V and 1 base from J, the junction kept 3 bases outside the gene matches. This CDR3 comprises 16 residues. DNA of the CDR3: TGTGCCAGCAGCTTAAGTCTAGCGGGATCCTACAATGAGCAGTTCTTC. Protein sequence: CASSLSLAGSYNEQFF. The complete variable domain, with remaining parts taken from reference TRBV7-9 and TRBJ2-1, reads DTGVSQNPRHKITKRGQNVTFRCDPISEHNRLYWYRQTLGQGPEFLTYFQNEAQLEKSRLLSDRFSAERPKGSFSTLEIQRTEQGDSAMYLCASSLSLAGSYNEQFFGPGTRLTVL.

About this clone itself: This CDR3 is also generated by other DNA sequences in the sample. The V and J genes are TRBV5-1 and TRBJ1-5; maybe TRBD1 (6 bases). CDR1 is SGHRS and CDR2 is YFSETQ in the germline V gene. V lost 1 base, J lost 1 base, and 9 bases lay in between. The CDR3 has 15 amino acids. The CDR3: CASSLTGNSNQPQHF. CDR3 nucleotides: TGCGCCAGCAGCTTGACAGGGAACAGCAATCAGCCCCAGCATTTT.

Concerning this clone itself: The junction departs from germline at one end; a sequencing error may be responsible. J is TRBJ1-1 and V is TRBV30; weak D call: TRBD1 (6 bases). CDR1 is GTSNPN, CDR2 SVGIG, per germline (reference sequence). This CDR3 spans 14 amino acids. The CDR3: CARRLTGWSTEAFF. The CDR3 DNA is TGTGCCCGGAGGTTAACAGGGTGGAGCACTGAAGCTTTCTTT.

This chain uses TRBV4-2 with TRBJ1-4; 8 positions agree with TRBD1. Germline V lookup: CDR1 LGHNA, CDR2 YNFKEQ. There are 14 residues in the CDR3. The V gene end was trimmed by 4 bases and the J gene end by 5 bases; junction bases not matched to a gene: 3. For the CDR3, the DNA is TGTGCCAGCAGCCGCAACAGGGGGAATGAAAAACTGTTTTTT. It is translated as CASSRNRGNEKLFF.

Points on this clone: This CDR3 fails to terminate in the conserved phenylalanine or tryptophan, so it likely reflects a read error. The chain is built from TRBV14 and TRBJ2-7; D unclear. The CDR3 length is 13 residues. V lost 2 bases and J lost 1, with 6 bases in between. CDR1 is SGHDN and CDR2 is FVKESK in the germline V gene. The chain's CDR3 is CASSQYFSYEQYS. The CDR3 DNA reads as TGTGCCAGCAGCCAATATTTTTCCTACGAGCAGTACTCC.

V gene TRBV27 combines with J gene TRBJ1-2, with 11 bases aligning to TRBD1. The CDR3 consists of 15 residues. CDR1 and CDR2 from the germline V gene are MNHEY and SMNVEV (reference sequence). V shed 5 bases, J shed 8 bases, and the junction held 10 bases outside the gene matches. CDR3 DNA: TGTGCCAGCAGTAAATGGGACAGGGGGTTACTCGGCTACACCTTC. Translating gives CASSKWDRGLLGYTF.

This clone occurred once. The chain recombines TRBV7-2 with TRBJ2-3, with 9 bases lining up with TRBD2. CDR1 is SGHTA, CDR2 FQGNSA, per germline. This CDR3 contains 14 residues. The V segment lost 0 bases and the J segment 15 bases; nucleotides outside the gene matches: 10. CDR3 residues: CASSLAVDPGLAYF. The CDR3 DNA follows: TGTGCCAGCAGCTTAGCGGTCGATCCGGGACTAGCATATTTT.

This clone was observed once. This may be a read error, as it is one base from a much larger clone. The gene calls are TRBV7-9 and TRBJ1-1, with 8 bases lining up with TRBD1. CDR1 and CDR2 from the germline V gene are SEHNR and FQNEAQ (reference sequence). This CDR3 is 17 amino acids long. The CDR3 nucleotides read TGTGCCAGCAGCTTAACCGGACAGGGAGTTTTGTACACTAAAGCTTTCTTT. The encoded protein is CASSLTGQGVLYTKAFF.

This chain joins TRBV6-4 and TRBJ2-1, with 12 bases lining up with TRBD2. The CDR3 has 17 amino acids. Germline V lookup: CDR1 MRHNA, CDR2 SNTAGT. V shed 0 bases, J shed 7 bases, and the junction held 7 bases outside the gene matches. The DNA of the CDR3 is TGTGCCAGCAGTGACTCAGCTGGACTAGCGGGGCCGAATGAGCAGTTCTTC. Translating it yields CASSDSAGLAGPNEQFF.

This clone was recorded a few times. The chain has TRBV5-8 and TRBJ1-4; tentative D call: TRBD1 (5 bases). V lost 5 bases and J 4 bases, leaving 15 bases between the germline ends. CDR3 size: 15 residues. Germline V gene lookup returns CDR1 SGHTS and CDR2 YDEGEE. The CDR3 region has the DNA TGTGCCAGCAGTTCTGGGACGGACTTTAATGAAAAACTGTTTTTT. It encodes CASSSGTDFNEKLFF.

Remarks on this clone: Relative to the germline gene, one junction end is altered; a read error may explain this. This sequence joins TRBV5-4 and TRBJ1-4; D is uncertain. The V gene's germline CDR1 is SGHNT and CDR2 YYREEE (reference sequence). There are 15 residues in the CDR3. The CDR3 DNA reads TGTACCAGCAGCCATCCGGGCCAGCCGGCCGAAAAACTGTTTTTT. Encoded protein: CTSSHPGQPAEKLFF.

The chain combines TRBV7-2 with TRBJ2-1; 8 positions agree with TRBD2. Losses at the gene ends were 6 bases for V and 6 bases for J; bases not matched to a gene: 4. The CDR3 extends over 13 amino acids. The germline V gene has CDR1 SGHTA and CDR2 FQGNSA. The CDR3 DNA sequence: TGTGCCAGCAGGGTGACTAGCGTCAATGAGCAGTTCTTC. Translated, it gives CASRVTSVNEQFF.

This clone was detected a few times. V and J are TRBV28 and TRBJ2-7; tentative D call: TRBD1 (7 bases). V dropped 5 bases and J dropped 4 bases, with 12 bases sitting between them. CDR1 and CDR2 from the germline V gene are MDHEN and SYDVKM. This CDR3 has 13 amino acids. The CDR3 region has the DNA TGTGCCAGCAGTACGACAGGGAGGTACGAGCAGTACTTC. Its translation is CASSTTGRYEQYF.

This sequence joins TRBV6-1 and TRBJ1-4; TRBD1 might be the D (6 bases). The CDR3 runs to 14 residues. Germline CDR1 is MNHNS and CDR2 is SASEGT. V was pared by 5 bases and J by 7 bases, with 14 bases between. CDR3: CASSIQGPSEKLFF. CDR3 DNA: TGTGCCAGCAGTATACAGGGTCCTAGTGAAAAACTGTTTTTT.

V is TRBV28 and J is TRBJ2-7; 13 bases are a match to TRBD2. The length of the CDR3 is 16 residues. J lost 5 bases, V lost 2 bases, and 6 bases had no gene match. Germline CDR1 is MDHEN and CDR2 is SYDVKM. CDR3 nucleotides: TGTGCCAGCAGTTTACTGACTAGCGGGAGGTTCGACGAGCAGTACTTC. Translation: CASSLLTSGRFDEQYF.

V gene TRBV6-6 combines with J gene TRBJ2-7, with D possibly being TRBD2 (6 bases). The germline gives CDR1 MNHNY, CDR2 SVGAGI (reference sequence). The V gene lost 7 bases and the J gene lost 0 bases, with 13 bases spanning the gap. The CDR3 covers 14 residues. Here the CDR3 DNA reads TGTGCCAGCACCTTAGCGGATAGCTCCTACGAGCAGTACTTC. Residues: CASTLADSSYEQYF.

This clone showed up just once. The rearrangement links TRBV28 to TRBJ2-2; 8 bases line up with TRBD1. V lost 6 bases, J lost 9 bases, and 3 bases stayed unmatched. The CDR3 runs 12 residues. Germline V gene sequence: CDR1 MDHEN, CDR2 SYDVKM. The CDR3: CASRPGGRELFF. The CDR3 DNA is TGTGCCAGCAGGCCAGGGGGCCGGGAGCTGTTTTTT.

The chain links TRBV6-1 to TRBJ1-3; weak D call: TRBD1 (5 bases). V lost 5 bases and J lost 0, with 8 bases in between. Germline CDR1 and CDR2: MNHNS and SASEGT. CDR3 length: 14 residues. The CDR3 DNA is TGTGCCAGCAGTTTACAGGCCTCTGGAAACACCATATATTTT. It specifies CASSLQASGNTIYF.

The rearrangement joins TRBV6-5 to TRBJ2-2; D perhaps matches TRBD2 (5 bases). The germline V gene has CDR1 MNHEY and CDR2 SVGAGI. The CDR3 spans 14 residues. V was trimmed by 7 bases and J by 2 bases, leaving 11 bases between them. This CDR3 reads CASTRAANTGELFF. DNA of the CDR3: TGTGCCAGCACGCGAGCGGCTAACACCGGGGAGCTGTTTTTT.

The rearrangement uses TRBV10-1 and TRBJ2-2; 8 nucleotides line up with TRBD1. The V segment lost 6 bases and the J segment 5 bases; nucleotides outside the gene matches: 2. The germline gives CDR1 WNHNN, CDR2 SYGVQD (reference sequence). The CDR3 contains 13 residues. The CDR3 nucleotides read TGCGCCAGCAGGACAGGGGAAACCGGGGAGCTGTTTTTT. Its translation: CASRTGETGELFF.

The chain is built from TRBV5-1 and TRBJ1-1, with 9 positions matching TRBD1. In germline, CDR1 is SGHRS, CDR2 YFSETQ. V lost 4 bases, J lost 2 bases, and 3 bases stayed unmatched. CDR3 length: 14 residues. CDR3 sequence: CASSGGQGNTEAFF. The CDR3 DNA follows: TGCGCCAGCAGCGGGGGACAGGGAAACACTGAAGCTTTCTTT.

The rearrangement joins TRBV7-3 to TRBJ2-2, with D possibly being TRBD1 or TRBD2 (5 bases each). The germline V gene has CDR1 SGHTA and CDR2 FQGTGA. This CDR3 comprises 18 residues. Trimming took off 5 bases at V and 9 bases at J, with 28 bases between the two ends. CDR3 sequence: CASSPPVVLAGTARELFF. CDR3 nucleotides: TGTGCCAGCAGCCCCCCAGTCGTCTTAGCAGGGACGGCCAGGGAGCTGTTTTTT.

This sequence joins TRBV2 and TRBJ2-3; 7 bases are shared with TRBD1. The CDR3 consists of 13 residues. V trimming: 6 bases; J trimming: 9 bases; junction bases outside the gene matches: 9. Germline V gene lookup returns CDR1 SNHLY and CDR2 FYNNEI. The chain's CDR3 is CASSPGQERTQYF. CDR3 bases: TGTGCCAGCAGCCCCGGACAGGAGCGGACGCAGTATTTT. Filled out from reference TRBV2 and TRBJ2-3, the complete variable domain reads EPEVTQTPSHQVTQMGQEVILRCVPISNHLYFYWYRQILGQKVEFLVSFYNNEISEKSEIFDDQFSVERPDGSNFTLKIRSTKLEDSAMYFCASSPGQERTQYFGPGTRLTVL.

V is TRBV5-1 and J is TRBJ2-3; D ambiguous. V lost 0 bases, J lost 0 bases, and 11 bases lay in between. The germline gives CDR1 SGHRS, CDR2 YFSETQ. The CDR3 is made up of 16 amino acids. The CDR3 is CASSLGARSSTDTQYF. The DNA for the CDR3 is TGCGCCAGCAGCTTGGGTGCCAGATCTAGCACAGATACGCAGTATTTT.

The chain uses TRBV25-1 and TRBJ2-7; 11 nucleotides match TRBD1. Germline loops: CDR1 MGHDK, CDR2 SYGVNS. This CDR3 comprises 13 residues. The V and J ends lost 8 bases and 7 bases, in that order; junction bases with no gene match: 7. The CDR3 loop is CASWGDRGEEQYF. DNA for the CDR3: TGTGCCAGCTGGGGGGACAGGGGGGAAGAGCAGTACTTC.